This T cell receptor (beta chain) is drawn from a study of cytomegalovirus exposure and HLA in healthy donors. Findings and limits, study-wide: Some V segments, TRBV6-2 and TRBV6-3 among them, were indistinguishable and were therefore excluded. Immune exposure data for these donors was limited to CMV serostatus.

13 Jbeta primers and 60 Vbeta primers were used for the PCR. Here immunoSEQ multiplex PCR was the method, and the copy in TCRdb shows in-frame clones only, minus some. The table records around 150,000 clones, around 84% of them present only once. CDR1 is SGHNT and CDR2 is YENEEA in the germline V gene. The J segment lost 2 bases and the V segment lost 6 bases, leaving 4 bases of the junction unmatched. The CDR3 loop spans 14 amino acids. Healthy bone marrow donors supplied every sample. Donors showed nominal health when sampled, although they likely had unrecorded immune exposures. With respect to this clone: Its antigen is as yet unknown.

The receptor comes from a man aged 45-65 years in good health and CMV-seronegative. The gene calls are TRBV11-3 and TRBJ1-1; 9 bases map to TRBD1. Material for sequencing was PBMCs. As DNA, the CDR3 is TGTGCCAGCAGAACCACAGGGGGCAACACTGAAGCTTTCTTT. Translation: CASRTTGGNTEAFF.